This is a list of T cell receptor beta chains from one sample in a study of T cell responses to AZD1222 COVID-19 vaccine. Clones were sequenced by immunoSEQ multiplex PCR, and TCRdb holds only the in-frame ones, with some missing. The sample carries about 70,000 clones, around 82% recorded once. The input for sequencing was peripheral blood, taken 28 days after the second AZD1222 dose. The receptor source for this set is an adult who received the AZD1222 COVID-19 vaccine. The CDR3 runs from the conserved cysteine through the conserved F or W. A D gene is named only where the DNA matches it firmly. Expanded clones are given a class, and other clones once, few, many or no size at all.

TRBJ2-3 - TRBV5-1 - CASSSGRTDTQYF TGCGCCAGCAGCTCGGGGCGCACAGATACGCAGTATTTT
TRBJ1-1 - TRBV3-1/TRBV3-2 - CASSEGRLEAFF TGTGCCAGCAGCGAAGGACGTCTTGAAGCTTTCTTT
TRBJ2-1 few TRBV6-4 TRBD1 CASSDGTGGNEQFF TGTGCCAGCAGTGACGGGACAGGGGGCAATGAGCAGTTCTTC
TRBJ2-1 few TRBV2 - CASSVGGSYNEQFF TGTGCCAGCAGTGTAGGGGGCTCCTACAATGAGCAGTTCTTC
TRBJ2-3 - TRBV5-6 TRBD1 CASSLSRTGGVADTQYF TGTGCCAGCAGCTTGTCCCGGACAGGGGGCGTCGCAGATACGCAGTATTTT
TRBJ2-1 - TRBV7-2 TRBD2 CASSKHSGGQNEQFF TGTGCCAGCAGCAAACACTCGGGGGGGCAAAATGAGCAGTTCTTC
TRBJ2-2 - TRBV19 - CASSQDREGTGELFF TGTGCCAGTAGTCAGGACAGGGAGGGCACCGGGGAGCTGTTTTTT
TRBJ2-7 - TRBV19 - CASSIQDSYEQYF TGTGCCAGTAGTATACAGGACAGCTACGAGCAGTACTTC
TRBJ2-7 - TRBV2 - CASSAFPRDTYEQYF TGTGCCAGCAGTGCGTTCCCTCGTGATACCTACGAGCAGTACTTC
TRBJ1-1 - TRBV4-1 TRBD1 CASSQDRGIRDSEAFF TGCGCCAGCAGCCAAGATCGGGGGATCCGGGACAGTGAAGCTTTCTTT
TRBJ1-6 - TRBV27 - CASRGRGNSPLHF TGTGCCAGCAGGGGGCGAGGTAATTCACCCCTCCACTTT
TRBJ2-2 once TRBV9 - CASSVGHPNTGELFF TGTGCCAGCAGCGTAGGGCACCCGAACACCGGGGAGCTGTTTTTT
TRBJ2-3 - TRBV20-1 - CSPDDTDTQYF TGCAGCCCTGACGACACAGATACGCAGTATTTT
TRBJ2-2 - TRBV12-3/TRBV12-4 - CASSVTRGELFF TGTGCCAGCAGCGTGACACGAGGGGAGCTGTTTTTT
TRBJ1-2 - TRBV9 TRBD1 CASSVEGQGARGYTF TGTGCCAGCAGCGTAGAGGGACAGGGGGCTAGAGGCTACACCTTC
TRBJ1-4 - TRBV27 TRBD1 CASSTMDRVGEKLFF TGTGCCAGCAGTACAATGGACAGGGTTGGCGAAAAACTGTTTTTT
TRBJ2-1 - TRBV12-3/TRBV12-4 - CASSLGGDEQFF TGTGCCAGCAGTTTAGGTGGCGATGAGCAGTTCTTC
TRBJ1-2 - TRBV4-1 - CASSQDARGHLGYTF TGCGCCAGCAGCCAAGATGCCAGGGGACATCTTGGCTACACCTTC
TRBJ1-1 few TRBV14 - CASSPRMNTEAFF TGTGCCAGCAGCCCCCGGATGAACACTGAAGCTTTCTTT
TRBJ2-3 once TRBV9 - CASSVARRGSDTQYF TGTGCCAGCAGCGTAGCTCGTAGAGGCTCAGATACGCAGTATTTT
TRBJ1-5 - TRBV2 TRBD1 CASSQGGFSNQPQHF TGTGCCAGCAGCCAGGGGGGCTTTAGCAATCAGCCCCAGCATTTT
TRBJ1-3 - TRBV15 - CATSRDRGGSGNTIYF TGTGCCACCAGCAGAGATAGAGGGGGCTCTGGAAACACCATATATTTT
TRBJ1-3 - TRBV2 TRBD1 CATTGTGVPSSGNTIYF TGTGCCACGACCGGGACAGGGGTCCCCAGCTCTGGAAACACCATATATTTT
TRBJ1-2 - TRBV6-5 - CASRLYETANYGYTF TGTGCCAGCAGGCTATACGAGACCGCAAACTATGGCTACACCTTC